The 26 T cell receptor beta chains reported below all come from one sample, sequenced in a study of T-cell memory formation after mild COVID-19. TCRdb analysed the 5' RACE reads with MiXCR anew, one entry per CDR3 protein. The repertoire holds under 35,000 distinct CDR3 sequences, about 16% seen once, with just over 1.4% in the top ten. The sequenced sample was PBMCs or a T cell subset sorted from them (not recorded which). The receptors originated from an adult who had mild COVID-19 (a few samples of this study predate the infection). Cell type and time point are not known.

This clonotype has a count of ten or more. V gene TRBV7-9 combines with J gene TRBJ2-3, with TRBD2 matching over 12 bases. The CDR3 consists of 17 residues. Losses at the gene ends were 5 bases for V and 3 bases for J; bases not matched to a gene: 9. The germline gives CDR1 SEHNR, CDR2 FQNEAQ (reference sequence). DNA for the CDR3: TGTGCCAGCAGCCTCCGGGGACTAGCGGGCCTGACAGATACGCAGTATTTT. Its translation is CASSLRGLAGLTDTQYF.

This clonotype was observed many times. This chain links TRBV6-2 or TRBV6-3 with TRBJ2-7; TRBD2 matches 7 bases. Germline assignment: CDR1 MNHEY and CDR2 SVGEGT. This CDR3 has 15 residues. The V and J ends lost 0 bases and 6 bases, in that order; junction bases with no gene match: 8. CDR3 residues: CASSYSRGGGGEQYF. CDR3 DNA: TGTGCCAGCAGTTACTCCCGCGGCGGCGGGGGCGAGCAGTACTTC.

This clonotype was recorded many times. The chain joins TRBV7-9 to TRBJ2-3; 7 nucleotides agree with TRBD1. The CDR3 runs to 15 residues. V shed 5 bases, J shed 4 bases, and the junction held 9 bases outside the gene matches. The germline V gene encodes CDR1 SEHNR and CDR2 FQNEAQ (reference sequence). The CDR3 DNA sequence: TGTGCCAGCAGCCAGAATGACAGGGTCCCAGATACGCAGTATTTT. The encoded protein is CASSQNDRVPDTQYF.

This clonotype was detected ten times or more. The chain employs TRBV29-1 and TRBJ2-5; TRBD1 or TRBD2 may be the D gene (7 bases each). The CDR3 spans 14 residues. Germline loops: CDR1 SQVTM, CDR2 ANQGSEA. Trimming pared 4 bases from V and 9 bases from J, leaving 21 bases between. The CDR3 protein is CSVGQGQAREAQYF. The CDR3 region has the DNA TGCAGCGTTGGACAGGGCCAGGCACGGGAGGCCCAGTACTTC.

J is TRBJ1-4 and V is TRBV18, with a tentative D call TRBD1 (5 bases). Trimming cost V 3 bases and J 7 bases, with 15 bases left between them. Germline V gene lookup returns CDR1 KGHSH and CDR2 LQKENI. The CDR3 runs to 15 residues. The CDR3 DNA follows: TGTGCCAGCTCACCGCTTACGGGAAGGGGTGAAAAACTGTTTTTT. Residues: CASSPLTGRGEKLFF.

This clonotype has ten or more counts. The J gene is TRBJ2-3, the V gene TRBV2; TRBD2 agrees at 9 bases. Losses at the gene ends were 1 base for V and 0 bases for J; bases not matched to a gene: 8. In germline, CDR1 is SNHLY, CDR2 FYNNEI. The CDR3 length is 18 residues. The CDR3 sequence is CASSEESSGALSTDTQYF. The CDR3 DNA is TGTGCCAGCAGTGAAGAGTCTAGCGGGGCTCTCAGCACAGATACGCAGTATTTT.

The CDR3 nucleotides read TGCGCCAGCAGCTTGGGGGGATCGGAGAAGACCCAGTACTTC. Encoded protein: CASSLGGSEKTQYF. The chain combines TRBV5-1 with TRBJ2-5, with D unclear. The CDR3 is 14 residues long. Deletions cut 0 bases from V and 6 bases from J, with 12 bases between. Germline-derived CDR1 and CDR2 are SGHRS and YFSETQ.

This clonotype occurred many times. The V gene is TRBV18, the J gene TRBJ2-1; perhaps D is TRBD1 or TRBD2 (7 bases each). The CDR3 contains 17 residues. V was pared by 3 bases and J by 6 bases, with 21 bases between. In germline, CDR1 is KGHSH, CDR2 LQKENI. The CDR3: CASSPRGGGSLGNEQFF. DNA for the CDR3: TGTGCCAGCTCACCCCGGGGAGGGGGCTCCTTAGGCAATGAGCAGTTCTTC.

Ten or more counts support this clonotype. CDR3 DNA sequence: TGTGCCAGCAGCCAAGTTCTGAGGGGAATAGGCAATGAGCAGTTCTTC. It specifies CASSQVLRGIGNEQFF. The chain combines TRBV3-1 with TRBJ2-1; TRBD1 or TRBD2 may be the D gene (5 bases each). The CDR3 length is 16 residues. Looked up from germline, CDR1 is LGHDT and CDR2 is YNNKEL (reference sequence). Trimming pared 1 base from V and 6 bases from J, leaving 16 bases between.

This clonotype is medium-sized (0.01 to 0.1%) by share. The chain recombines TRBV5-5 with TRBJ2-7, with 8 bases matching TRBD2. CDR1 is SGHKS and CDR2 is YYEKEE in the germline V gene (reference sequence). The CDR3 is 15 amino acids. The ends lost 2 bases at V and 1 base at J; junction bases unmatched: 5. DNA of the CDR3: TGTGCCAGCAGCTTTCTCGGGGGGGATTCCTACGAGCAGTACTTC. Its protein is CASSFLGGDSYEQYF.

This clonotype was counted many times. CDR3 bases: TGCGCCAGCAGCTTGGACAGCACCCTGGATGGCTACACCTTC. Protein sequence: CASSLDSTLDGYTF. V and J are TRBV5-1 and TRBJ1-2; D ambiguous. The length of the CDR3 is 14 residues. Trimming took off 0 bases at V and 6 bases at J, with 12 bases between the two ends. Germline CDR1 SGHRS, CDR2 YFSETQ.

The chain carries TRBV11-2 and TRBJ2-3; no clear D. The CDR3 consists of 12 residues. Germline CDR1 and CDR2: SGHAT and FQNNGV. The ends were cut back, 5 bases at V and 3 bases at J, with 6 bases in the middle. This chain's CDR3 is CASSPGTDTQYF. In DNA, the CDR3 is TGTGCCAGCAGCCCTGGGACAGATACGCAGTATTTT.

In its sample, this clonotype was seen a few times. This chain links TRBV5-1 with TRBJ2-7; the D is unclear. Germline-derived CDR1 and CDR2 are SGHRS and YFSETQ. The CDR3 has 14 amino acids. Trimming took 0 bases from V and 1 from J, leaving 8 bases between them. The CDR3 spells CASSLVVSSYEQYF. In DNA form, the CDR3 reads TGCGCCAGCAGCTTGGTTGTGTCATCCTACGAGCAGTACTTC. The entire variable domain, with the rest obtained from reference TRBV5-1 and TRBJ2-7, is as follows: KAGVTQTPRYLIKTRGQQVTLSCSPISGHRSVSWYQQTPGQGLQFLFEYFSETQRNKGNFPGRFSGRQFSNSRSEMNVSTLELGDSALYLCASSLVVSSYEQYFGPGTRLTVT.

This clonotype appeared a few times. CDR3 nucleotides: TGTGCCAGCAGTGTGGAGGGCGGGGGAGTTAACGGGGAGCTGTTTTTT. It encodes CASSVEGGGVNGELFF. This sequence joins TRBV2 and TRBJ2-2, with 7 bases identical to TRBD2. With 4 bases clipped from V and 7 bases from J, the junction kept 12 bases outside the gene matches. This CDR3 region has 16 residues. Per germline, CDR1 SNHLY and CDR2 FYNNEI.

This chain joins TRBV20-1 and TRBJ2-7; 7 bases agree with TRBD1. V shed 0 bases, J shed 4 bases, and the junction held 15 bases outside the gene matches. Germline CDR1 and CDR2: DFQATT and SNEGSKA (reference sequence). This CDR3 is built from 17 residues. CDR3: CSARDWSEGAGVYEQYF. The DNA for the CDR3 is TGCAGTGCTAGAGATTGGTCCGAGGGGGCTGGGGTGTACGAGCAGTACTTC.

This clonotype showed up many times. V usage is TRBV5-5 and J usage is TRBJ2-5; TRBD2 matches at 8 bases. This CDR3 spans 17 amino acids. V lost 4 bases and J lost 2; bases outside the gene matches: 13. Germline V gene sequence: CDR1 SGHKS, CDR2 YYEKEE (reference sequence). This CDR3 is CASSMTLAGSAQETQYF. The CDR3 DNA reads TGTGCCAGCAGCATGACATTAGCGGGGAGCGCTCAAGAGACCCAGTACTTC. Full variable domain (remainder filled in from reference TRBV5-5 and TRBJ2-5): DAGVTQSPTHLIKTRGQQVTLRCSPISGHKSVSWYQQVLGQGPQFIFQYYEKEERGRGNFPDRFSARQFPNYSSELNVNALLLGDSALYLCASSMTLAGSAQETQYFGPGTRLLVL.

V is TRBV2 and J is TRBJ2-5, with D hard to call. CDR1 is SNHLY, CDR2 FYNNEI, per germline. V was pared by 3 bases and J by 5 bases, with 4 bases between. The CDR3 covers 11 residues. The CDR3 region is CASSEWETQYF. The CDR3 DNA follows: TGTGCCAGCAGTGAGTGGGAGACCCAGTACTTC.

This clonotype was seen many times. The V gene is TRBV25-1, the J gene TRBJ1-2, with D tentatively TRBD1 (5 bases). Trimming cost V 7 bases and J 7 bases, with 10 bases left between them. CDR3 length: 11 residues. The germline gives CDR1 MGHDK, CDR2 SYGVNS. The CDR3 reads CASTGYSGYTF. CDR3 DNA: TGTGCCAGCACAGGGTATTCTGGCTACACCTTC.

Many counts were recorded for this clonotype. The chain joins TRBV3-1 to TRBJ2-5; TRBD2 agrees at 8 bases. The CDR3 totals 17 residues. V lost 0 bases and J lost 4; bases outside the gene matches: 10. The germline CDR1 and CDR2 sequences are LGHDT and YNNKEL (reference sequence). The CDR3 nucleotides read TGTGCCAGCAGCCAAGAGGTGACCGGACTAGCTGGAGAGACCCAGTACTTC. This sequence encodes CASSQEVTGLAGETQYF.

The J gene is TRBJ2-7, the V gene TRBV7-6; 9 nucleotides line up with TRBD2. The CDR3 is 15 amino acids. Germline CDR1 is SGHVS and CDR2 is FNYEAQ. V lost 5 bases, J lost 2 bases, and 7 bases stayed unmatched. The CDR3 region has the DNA TGTGCCAGCAGCCAGGGTAGCGGGGGAACCTACGAGCAGTACTTC. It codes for CASSQGSGGTYEQYF.

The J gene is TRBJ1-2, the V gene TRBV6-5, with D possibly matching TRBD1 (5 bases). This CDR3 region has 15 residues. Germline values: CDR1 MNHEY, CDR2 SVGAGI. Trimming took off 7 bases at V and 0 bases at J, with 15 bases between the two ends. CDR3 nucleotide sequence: TGTGCCAGCAAGACAGACATATCAACTAACTATGGCTACACCTTC. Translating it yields CASKTDISTNYGYTF.

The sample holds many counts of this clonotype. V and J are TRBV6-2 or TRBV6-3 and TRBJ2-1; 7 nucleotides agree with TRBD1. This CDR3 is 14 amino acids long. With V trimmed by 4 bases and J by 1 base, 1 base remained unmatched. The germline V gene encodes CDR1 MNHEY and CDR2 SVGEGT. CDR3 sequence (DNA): TGTGCCAGCAGTTTGACAGGGTCCTACAATGAGCAGTTCTTC. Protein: CASSLTGSYNEQFF.

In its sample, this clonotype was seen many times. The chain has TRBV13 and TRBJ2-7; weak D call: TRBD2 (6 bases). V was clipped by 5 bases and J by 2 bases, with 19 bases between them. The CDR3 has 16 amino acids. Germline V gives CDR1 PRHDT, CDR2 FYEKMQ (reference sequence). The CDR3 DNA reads TGTGCCAGCAGCCTACGAAGGGACTTGGCGGCCTACGAGCAGTACTTC. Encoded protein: CASSLRRDLAAYEQYF.

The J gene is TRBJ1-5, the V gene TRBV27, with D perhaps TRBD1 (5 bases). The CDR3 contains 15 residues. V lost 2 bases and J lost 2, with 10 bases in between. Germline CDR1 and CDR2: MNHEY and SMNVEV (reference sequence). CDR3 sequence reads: CASSLGTQGNQPQHF. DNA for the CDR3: TGTGCCAGCAGTTTAGGGACGCAAGGCAATCAGCCCCAGCATTTT.

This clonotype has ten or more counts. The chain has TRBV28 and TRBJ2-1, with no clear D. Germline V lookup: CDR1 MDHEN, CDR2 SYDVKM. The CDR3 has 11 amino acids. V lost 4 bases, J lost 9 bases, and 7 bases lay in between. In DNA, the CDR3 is TGTGCCAGCAGTTCTCCCGGTGAGCAGTTCTTC. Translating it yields CASSSPGEQFF.

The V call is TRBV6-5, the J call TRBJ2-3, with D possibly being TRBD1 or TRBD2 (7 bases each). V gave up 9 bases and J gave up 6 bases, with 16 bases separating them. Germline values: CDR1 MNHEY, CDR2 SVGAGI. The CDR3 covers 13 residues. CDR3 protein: CASKTGRVDTQYF. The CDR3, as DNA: TGTGCCAGTAAGACAGGGAGGGTGGATACGCAGTATTTT.